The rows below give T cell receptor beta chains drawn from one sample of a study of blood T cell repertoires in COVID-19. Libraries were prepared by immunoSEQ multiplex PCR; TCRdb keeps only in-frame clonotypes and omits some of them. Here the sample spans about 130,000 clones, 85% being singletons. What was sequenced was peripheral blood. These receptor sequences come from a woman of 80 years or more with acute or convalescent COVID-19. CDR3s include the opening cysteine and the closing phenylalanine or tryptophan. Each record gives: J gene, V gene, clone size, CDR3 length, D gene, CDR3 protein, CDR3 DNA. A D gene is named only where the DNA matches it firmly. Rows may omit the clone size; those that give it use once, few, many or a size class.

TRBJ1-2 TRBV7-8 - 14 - CASSYGQLNYGYTF TGTGCCAGCAGCTACGGTCAACTAAACTATGGCTACACCTTC
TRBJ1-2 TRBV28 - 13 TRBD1 CASRPGQDHGYTF TGTGCCAGCAGACCCGGACAGGACCATGGCTACACCTTC
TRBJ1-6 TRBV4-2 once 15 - CASSQEWRGNSPLHF TGTGCCAGCAGCCAAGAGTGGAGGGGAAATTCACCCCTCCACTTT
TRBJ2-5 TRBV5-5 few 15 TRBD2 CASRKTTSGEETQYF TGTGCCAGCAGGAAAACCACTAGCGGTGAAGAGACCCAGTACTTC
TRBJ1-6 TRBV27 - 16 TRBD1 CASSSTPTGWNSPLHF TGTGCCAGCAGTTCGACACCGACAGGGTGGAATTCACCCCTCCACTTT
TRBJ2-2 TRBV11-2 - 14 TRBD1 CASSYRTGNGELFF TGTGCCAGCAGTTACCGGACAGGGAACGGGGAGCTGTTTTTT
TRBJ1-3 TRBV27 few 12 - CASSLRGNTIYF TGTGCCAGCAGTTTACGGGGAAACACCATATATTTT
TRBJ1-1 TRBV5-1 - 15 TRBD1 CASSPWTGANTEAFF TGCGCCAGCAGCCCCTGGACAGGGGCGAACACTGAAGCTTTCTTT
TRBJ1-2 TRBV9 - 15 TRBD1 CASSPTTGPYYGYTF TGTGCCAGCAGCCCTACGACAGGGCCGTACTATGGCTACACCTTC
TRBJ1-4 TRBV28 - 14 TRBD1 CASSSTGGWEKLFF TGTGCCAGCAGCTCAACAGGGGGATGGGAAAAACTGTTTTTT
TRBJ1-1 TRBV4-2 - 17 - CASSQVQAGDLNTEAFF TGTGCCAGCAGCCAAGTGCAAGCAGGGGATTTGAACACTGAAGCTTTCTTT
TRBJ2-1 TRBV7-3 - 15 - CASSLTGGLYNEQFF TGTGCCAGCAGCTTAACGGGGGGGCTCTACAATGAGCAGTTCTTC
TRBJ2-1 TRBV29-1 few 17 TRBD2 CSVSGTSGGGSYNEQFF TGCAGCGTTTCCGGGACTAGCGGGGGGGGTTCCTACAATGAGCAGTTCTTC
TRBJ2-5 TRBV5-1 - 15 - CASLYSPGITETQYF TGCGCCAGCCTCTACTCACCGGGAATAACGGAGACCCAGTACTTC
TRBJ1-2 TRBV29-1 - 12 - CSVASSGYGYTF TGCAGCGTTGCGTCTTCAGGTTATGGCTACACCTTC
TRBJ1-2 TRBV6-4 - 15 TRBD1 CASSVSGQGNYGYTF TGTGCCAGCAGTGTATCAGGACAGGGCAACTATGGCTACACCTTC
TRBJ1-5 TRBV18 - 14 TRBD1 CASSPGTGDQPQHF TGTGCCAGCTCACCTGGGACAGGGGATCAGCCCCAGCATTTT
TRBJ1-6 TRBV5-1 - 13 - CASSLDLGGPLHF TGCGCCAGCAGCTTGGATCTGGGGGGACCCCTCCACTTT
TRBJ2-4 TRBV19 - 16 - CASSVASGTPENIQYF TGTGCCAGTAGTGTAGCTTCAGGGACACCCGAAAACATTCAGTACTTC
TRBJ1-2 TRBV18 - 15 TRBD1 CASSPGQDRLPGYTF TGTGCCAGCTCACCCGGACAGGACAGGCTGCCTGGCTACACCTTC
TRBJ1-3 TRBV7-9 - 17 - CASSLVLGTSSGNTIYF TGTGCCAGCAGCTTAGTGCTGGGGACAAGCTCTGGAAACACCATATATTTT
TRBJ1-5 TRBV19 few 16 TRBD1 CASKGDRILSNQPQHF TGTGCCAGTAAGGGGGACAGAATATTGAGCAATCAGCCCCAGCATTTT
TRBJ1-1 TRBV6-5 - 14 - CASSYSSQGSEAFF TGTGCCAGCAGTTACTCAAGCCAGGGCTCTGAAGCTTTCTTT
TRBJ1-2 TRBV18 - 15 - CASSPNEAVYYGYTF TGTGCCAGCTCGCCCAACGAGGCGGTCTACTATGGCTACACCTTC
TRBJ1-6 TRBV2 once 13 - CASRSQANSPLHF TGTGCCAGCAGATCACAGGCCAATTCACCCCTCCACTTT
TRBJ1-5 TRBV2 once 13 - CASSEYRDQPQHF TGTGCCAGCAGTGAATACCGGGATCAGCCCCAGCATTTT
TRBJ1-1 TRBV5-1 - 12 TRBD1 CASSLGGTDAFF TGCGCCAGCAGCTTGGGCGGGACAGATGCTTTCTTT
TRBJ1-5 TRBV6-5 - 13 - CASGGRGYQPQHF TGTGCCAGCGGGGGCAGGGGCTATCAGCCCCAGCATTTT
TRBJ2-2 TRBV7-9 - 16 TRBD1 CASSFLGTAYTGELFF TGTGCCAGCAGCTTCTTAGGGACAGCCTACACCGGGGAGCTGTTTTTT
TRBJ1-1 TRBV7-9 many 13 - CASRSRLNTEAFF TGTGCCAGCAGATCCAGGCTGAACACTGAAGCTTTCTTT
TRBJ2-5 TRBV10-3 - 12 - CAIAGSQETQYF TGTGCCATCGCCGGGTCCCAAGAGACCCAGTACTTC
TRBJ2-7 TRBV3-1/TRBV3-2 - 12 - CASSQLGDEQYF TGTGCCAGCAGTCAACTCGGGGACGAGCAGTACTTC
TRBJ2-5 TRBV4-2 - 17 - CASSQEGGDYYQETQYF TGTGCCAGCAGCCAAGAAGGAGGGGATTACTACCAAGAGACCCAGTACTTC
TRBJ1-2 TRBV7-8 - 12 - CASSFGQSGYTF TGTGCCAGCAGCTTCGGACAATCCGGCTACACCTTC
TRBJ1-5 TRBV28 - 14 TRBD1 CASRPTGGNQPQHF TGTGCCAGCAGGCCGACAGGGGGCAATCAGCCCCAGCATTTT
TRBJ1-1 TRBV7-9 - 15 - CASSPRGGEDTEAFF TGTGCCAGCAGCCCAAGGGGTGGGGAGGACACTGAAGCTTTCTTT
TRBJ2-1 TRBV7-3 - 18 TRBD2 CASSLSRLAGGSENEQFF TGTGCCAGCAGCTTAAGTCGACTAGCGGGGGGTTCGGAGAATGAGCAGTTCTTC
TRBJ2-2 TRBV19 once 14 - CASNRVIATGELFF TGTGCCAGTAACAGGGTTATAGCCACCGGGGAGCTGTTTTTT
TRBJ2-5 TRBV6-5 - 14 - CASTANRVGETQYF TGTGCCAGCACCGCCAACAGGGTCGGGGAGACCCAGTACTTC
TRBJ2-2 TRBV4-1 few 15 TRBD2 CASSPQDSGGGELFF TGCGCCAGCAGCCCACAGGACAGCGGGGGCGGGGAGCTGTTTTTT
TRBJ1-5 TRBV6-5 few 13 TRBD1 CASNLQGFQPQHF TGTGCCAGCAATTTACAGGGGTTTCAGCCCCAGCATTTT
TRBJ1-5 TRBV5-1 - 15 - CASSLGLGGGQPQHF TGCGCCAGCAGCTTGGGTCTTGGAGGTGGCCAGCCCCAGCATTTT
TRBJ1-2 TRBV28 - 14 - CASSPLTVNYGYTF TGTGCCAGCAGTCCATTAACAGTAAATTATGGCTACACCTTC
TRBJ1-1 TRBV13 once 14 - CASSPMGRAGGAFF TGTGCCAGCAGCCCCATGGGACGTGCGGGAGGGGCTTTCTTT